This is a list of T cell receptor beta chains from one sample in a study of blood T cell repertoires in COVID-19. Only in-frame clones appear in the TCRdb table, and some are missing; sequencing was by immunoSEQ multiplex PCR. The data contain 410,000 or so clones, approximately 91% of them singletons. The specimen was peripheral blood. Receptor source: a woman between 40 and 50 years old with COVID-19, enrolled during active disease. The CDR3 runs from the conserved cysteine through the conserved F or W.

v_call: TRBV6-2/TRBV6-3
j_call: TRBJ1-3
cdr3_aa: CASSSSPGTPGNTIYF

v_call: TRBV5-1
j_call: TRBJ2-5
cdr3_aa: CASRLSGSQEETQYF

v_call: TRBV9
j_call: TRBJ2-1
cdr3_aa: CASSVLGNKGDRRNNEQFF

v_call: TRBV5-1
j_call: TRBJ1-4
cdr3_aa: CASSRTATNEKLFF

v_call: TRBV27
j_call: TRBJ2-2
cdr3_aa: CASSPRTGGARTGELFF

v_call: TRBV28
j_call: TRBJ1-1
cdr3_aa: CASSPKTMGRMNTEAFF

v_call: TRBV18
j_call: TRBJ1-1
cdr3_aa: CASSEPGTAMNTEAFF

v_call: TRBV7-6
j_call: TRBJ2-3
cdr3_aa: CASTYSSRGMYDTQYF

v_call: TRBV28
j_call: TRBJ1-5
cdr3_aa: CASKTVPWGGPQPQHF

v_call: TRBV30
j_call: TRBJ2-2
cdr3_aa: CAWRGRTSTGELFF

v_call: TRBV29-1
j_call: TRBJ2-1
cdr3_aa: CSAADRGHNEQFF

v_call: TRBV6-5
j_call: TRBJ2-5
cdr3_aa: CASRMNDREDF

v_call: TRBV27
j_call: TRBJ1-4
cdr3_aa: CASSLFGGSEKLFF

v_call: TRBV6-6
j_call: TRBJ2-1
cdr3_aa: CASSYGGSYNEQFF

v_call: TRBV18
j_call: TRBJ1-1
cdr3_aa: CASSPKGPNTEAFF

v_call: TRBV19
j_call: TRBJ2-3
cdr3_aa: CASSKLAGVTDTQYF

v_call: TRBV5-1
j_call: TRBJ2-5
cdr3_aa: CASSLGSGGSYQETQYF

v_call: TRBV18
j_call: TRBJ2-1
cdr3_aa: CASSSGLPPANEQFF

v_call: TRBV7-9
j_call: TRBJ1-2
cdr3_aa: CASSFRGTGYTF

v_call: TRBV5-1
j_call: TRBJ2-7
cdr3_aa: CASSLAGGQANEQYF

v_call: TRBV28
j_call: TRBJ1-6
cdr3_aa: CASSLRDRGHSPLHF

v_call: TRBV7-2
j_call: TRBJ2-3
cdr3_aa: CASIQAGGRDTQYF

v_call: TRBV9
j_call: TRBJ2-4
cdr3_aa: CASSVRGSSNENIQYF

v_call: TRBV5-4
j_call: TRBJ2-1
cdr3_aa: CASNRWASGRAVDEQFF

v_call: TRBV24-1
j_call: TRBJ2-6
cdr3_aa: CATSAGGAGANVLTF

v_call: TRBV19
j_call: TRBJ1-1
cdr3_aa: CASNRGTEAFF

v_call: TRBV28
j_call: TRBJ1-2
cdr3_aa: CASRIGVRGGDYGYTF

v_call: TRBV2
j_call: TRBJ1-5
cdr3_aa: CASSRTGAVSNQPQHF

v_call: TRBV30
j_call: TRBJ1-1
cdr3_aa: CAWSVRGGGTEAFF

v_call: TRBV4-2
j_call: TRBJ1-5
cdr3_aa: CASSEGSQGVRNQPQHF

v_call: TRBV4-2
j_call: TRBJ1-2
cdr3_aa: CASSQGLQEHGYTF

v_call: TRBV28
j_call: TRBJ1-6
cdr3_aa: CASSETGAGGIDSPLHF

v_call: TRBV7-3
j_call: TRBJ1-1
cdr3_aa: CASSDQGGRVTEAFF

v_call: TRBV30
j_call: TRBJ1-1
cdr3_aa: CASRSEGPNTEAFF

v_call: TRBV29-1
j_call: TRBJ2-5
cdr3_aa: CSVVSGAPGETQYF

v_call: TRBV6-4
j_call: TRBJ2-1
cdr3_aa: CASSPTGEGFNEQFF

v_call: TRBV3-1/TRBV3-2
j_call: TRBJ1-2
cdr3_aa: CASSQGGGYTF

v_call: TRBV7-2
j_call: TRBJ1-4
cdr3_aa: CASSWGVRDSFEKLFF

v_call: TRBV19
j_call: TRBJ1-4
cdr3_aa: CASSPQGARLNEKLFF

v_call: TRBV7-3
j_call: TRBJ2-2
cdr3_aa: CASSLWGQLTTGELFF

v_call: TRBV7-2
j_call: TRBJ1-2
cdr3_aa: CASSRDSNYGYTF

v_call: TRBV28
j_call: TRBJ1-3
cdr3_aa: CASSSPGSGNTIYF

v_call: TRBV19
j_call: TRBJ2-5
cdr3_aa: CASRTSGGSGETQYF

v_call: TRBV6-2/TRBV6-3
j_call: TRBJ2-5
cdr3_aa: CASSYRSVAYLNAGETQYF

v_call: TRBV7-8
j_call: TRBJ1-2
cdr3_aa: CASSPSGTYGYTF

v_call: TRBV7-3
j_call: TRBJ2-7
cdr3_aa: CASSLGPGTLYEQYF

v_call: TRBV7-2
j_call: TRBJ1-1
cdr3_aa: CASSLAGGGNTEAFF

v_call: TRBV30
j_call: TRBJ1-6
cdr3_aa: CAWTTGHHNSPLHF